A selection of T cell receptor beta chains follows, all from one sample in a study of blood T cell repertoires in COVID-19. The table came from immunoSEQ multiplex PCR; TCRdb's copy has only in-frame clones and leaves some out. The data show 450,000 to 500,000 clones, approximately 83% seen once. The sample consisted of peripheral blood. These receptors came from a human donor in a cohort sampled during active COVID-19. Each CDR3 is given with its conserved first and last residue. D genes are given only for firm matches. Rows may omit the clone size; those that give it use once, few, many or a size class.

size: -; V: TRBV7-2; D: -; J: TRBJ1-2; DNA: TGTGCCAGCAGCATACAGGGTTTTGAAGATGGCTACACCTTC; CDR3: CASSIQGFEDGYTF
size: -; V: TRBV9; D: -; J: TRBJ1-4; DNA: TGTGCCAGCAGCGCCCTAACAGGGACAAATGAAAAACTGTTTTTT; CDR3: CASSALTGTNEKLFF
size: -; V: TRBV6-5; D: TRBD2; J: TRBJ2-3; DNA: TGTGCCAGCAGACCAGGGACTAGCGGGAGAGGTACGCAGTATTTT; CDR3: CASRPGTSGRGTQYF
size: once; V: TRBV6-5; D: -; J: TRBJ1-2; DNA: TGTGCCAGCACCGTAGTAGTTAACTATGGCTACACCTTC; CDR3: CASTVVVNYGYTF
size: -; V: TRBV27; D: -; J: TRBJ2-4; DNA: TGTGCCAGCAGTTCCGCACAGGTTCTAGTGGCCAAAAACATTCAGTACTTC; CDR3: CASSSAQVLVAKNIQYF
size: -; V: TRBV5-5; D: -; J: TRBJ2-1; DNA: TGTGCCAGCAGCTTACAGGGCGGGTGGAATGAGCAGTTCTTC; CDR3: CASSLQGGWNEQFF
size: -; V: TRBV6-5; D: -; J: TRBJ1-1; DNA: TGTGCCAGCAGTTGGACAGAGACTGAAGCTTTCTTT; CDR3: CASSWTETEAFF
size: -; V: TRBV5-4; D: -; J: TRBJ2-7; DNA: TGTGCCAGCAGCTTGGTTGGGGAGTACGAGCAGTACTTC; CDR3: CASSLVGEYEQYF
size: -; V: TRBV6-6; D: -; J: TRBJ1-2; DNA: TGTGCCAGCAGTTACCTTGGGGACACCAACTATGGCTACACCTTC; CDR3: CASSYLGDTNYGYTF
size: once; V: TRBV29-1; D: TRBD2; J: TRBJ2-3; DNA: TGCAGCGGCTCGACTAGCGGGAGTGGGGATACGCAGTATTTT; CDR3: CSGSTSGSGDTQYF
size: once; V: TRBV2; D: -; J: TRBJ1-1; DNA: TGTGCCAGCAGTGTCCGTCAGGGCGGCACTGAAGCTTTCTTT; CDR3: CASSVRQGGTEAFF
size: -; V: TRBV7-9; D: TRBD2; J: TRBJ2-1; DNA: TGTGCCAGCAGCACAATACCGGGACAGGGGACGACTAGCGGGAGGGGTGAGCAGTTCTTC; CDR3: CASSTIPGQGTTSGRGEQFF
size: once; V: TRBV29-1; D: -; J: TRBJ1-4; DNA: TGCAGCGTTGGTGAGGGGGCTAATGAAAAACTGTTTTTT; CDR3: CSVGEGANEKLFF
size: -; V: TRBV28; D: TRBD1; J: TRBJ1-2; DNA: TGTGCCAGCACCACTAACCGCCCCCCACAGGGGAGGAACTATGGCTACACCTTC; CDR3: CASTTNRPPQGRNYGYTF
size: once; V: TRBV11-3; D: -; J: TRBJ2-1; DNA: TGTGCCAGCAGCTTAGCCGGGGGGCGGGAGAAATTCTCCTACAATGAGCAGTTCTTC; CDR3: CASSLAGGREKFSYNEQFF
size: -; V: TRBV19; D: -; J: TRBJ2-7; DNA: TGTGCCAGTAGTATAGCCGGGCTAGCGAGGCTCTACGAGCAGTACTTC; CDR3: CASSIAGLARLYEQYF